By proportion, the clone carrying this TCR beta chain is medium-sized. This sample was taken from a study of T and B cells in COVID-19 patients. As for the study in general: Peripheral blood came from COVID-19 patients with active infection or after recovery. Critical illness requiring mechanical ventilation or extracorporeal membrane oxygenation affected three fifths of the roughly 20 active-infection patients.

Each TRB amplification used about 250-550 ng of genomic DNA from blood. Multiplex PCR with BIOMED2 TRB-A/B primer pools amplified TRB rearrangements. TCRdb called the multiplex PCR reads again in MiXCR, with one record for every CDR3 protein. The data contain some 15,000 distinct CDR3 sequences, less than 30% of them singletons. The V end lost 8 bases, the J end lost 7 bases, and 9 bases lay between the germline ends. The V gene's germline CDR1 is MNHEY and CDR2 SVGAGI. CDR3 size: 10 residues. The V call is TRBV6-5, the J call TRBJ2-7; perhaps TRBD2 as D (6 bases). The sequenced sample consisted of blood. The sequence was obtained from a human donor who had recovered from COVID-19. CDR3 nucleotide sequence: TGTGCCAGCGGACGGGGGGAGCAGTACTTC. It encodes CASGRGEQYF.